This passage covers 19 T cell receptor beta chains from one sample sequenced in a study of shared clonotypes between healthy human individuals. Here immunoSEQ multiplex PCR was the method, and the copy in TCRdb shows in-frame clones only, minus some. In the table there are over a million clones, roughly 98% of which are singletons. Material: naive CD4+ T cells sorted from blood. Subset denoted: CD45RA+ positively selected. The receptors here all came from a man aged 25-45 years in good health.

CDR3 in amino acids: CASSPLNSKDGDGYTF. CDR3 in DNA: TGCGCCAGCAGCCCCTTAAACTCAAAGGACGGAGATGGCTACACCTTC. V and J are TRBV5-1 and TRBJ1-2; D remains ambiguous. The CDR3 spans 16 residues. Germline-derived CDR1 and CDR2 are SGHRS and YFSETQ. Trimming removed 4 bases at V and 6 bases at J, with 22 bases between.

The CDR3 reads CASSSGDQETQYF. The CDR3 region has the DNA TGCGCCAGCAGCTCCGGAGATCAAGAGACCCAGTACTTC. The chain recombines TRBV5-1 with TRBJ2-5; no clear D gene. V was clipped by 3 bases and J by 2 bases, with 8 bases between them. The CDR3 loop spans 13 amino acids. Germline values: CDR1 SGHRS, CDR2 YFSETQ.

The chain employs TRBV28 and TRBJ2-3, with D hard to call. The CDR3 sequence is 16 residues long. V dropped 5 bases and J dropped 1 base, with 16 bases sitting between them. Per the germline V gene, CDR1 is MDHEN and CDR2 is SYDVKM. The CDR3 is CASSAMGRFGTDTQYF. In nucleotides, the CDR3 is TGTGCCAGCAGTGCCATGGGCAGGTTCGGCACAGATACGCAGTATTTT.

In DNA form, the CDR3 reads TGTGCCAGTAGTATCAGAGACCTCAATCAGCCCCAGCATTTT. It is translated as CASSIRDLNQPQHF. The genes are TRBV19 and TRBJ1-5, with D hard to call. The CDR3 totals 14 residues. In germline, CDR1 is LNHDA, CDR2 SQIVND (reference sequence). Trimming removed 3 bases from V and 3 bases from J, with 9 bases in between.

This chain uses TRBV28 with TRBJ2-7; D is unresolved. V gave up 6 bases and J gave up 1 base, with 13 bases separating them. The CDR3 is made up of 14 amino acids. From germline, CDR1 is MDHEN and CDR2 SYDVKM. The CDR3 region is CASRVPLGSYEQYF. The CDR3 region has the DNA TGTGCCAGCAGAGTTCCGTTGGGGTCCTACGAGCAGTACTTC. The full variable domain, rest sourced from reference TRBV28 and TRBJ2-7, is DVKVTQSSRYLVKRTGEKVFLECVQDMDHENMFWYRQDPGLGLRLIYFSYDVKMKEKGDIPEGYSVSREKKERFSLILESASTNQTSMYLCASRVPLGSYEQYFGPGTRLTVT.

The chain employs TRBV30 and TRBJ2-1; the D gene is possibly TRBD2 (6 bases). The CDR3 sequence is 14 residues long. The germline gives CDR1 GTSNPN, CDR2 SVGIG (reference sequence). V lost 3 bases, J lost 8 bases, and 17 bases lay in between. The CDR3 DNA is TGTGCCTGGAGCCGGAGGGAGCCTACCGATGAGCAGTTCTTC. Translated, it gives CAWSRREPTDEQFF.

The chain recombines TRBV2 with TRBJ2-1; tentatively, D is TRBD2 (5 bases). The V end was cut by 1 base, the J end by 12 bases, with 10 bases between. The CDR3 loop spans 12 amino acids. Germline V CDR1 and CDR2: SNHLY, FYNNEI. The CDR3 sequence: CASSEVGVAQFF. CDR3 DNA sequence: TGTGCCAGCAGTGAAGTCGGGGTGGCGCAGTTCTTC.

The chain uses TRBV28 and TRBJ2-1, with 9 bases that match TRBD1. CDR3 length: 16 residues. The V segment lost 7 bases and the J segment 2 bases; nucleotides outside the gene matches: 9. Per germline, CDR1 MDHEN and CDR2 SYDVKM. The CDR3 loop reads CASTRGGQGAYNEQFF. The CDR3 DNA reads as TGTGCCAGCACAAGAGGGGGACAGGGTGCCTACAATGAGCAGTTCTTC.

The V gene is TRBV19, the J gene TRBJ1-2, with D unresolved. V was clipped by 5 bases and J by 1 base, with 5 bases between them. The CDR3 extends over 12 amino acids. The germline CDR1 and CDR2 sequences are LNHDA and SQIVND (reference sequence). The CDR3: CASSWSNYGYTF. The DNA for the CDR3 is TGTGCCAGTAGTTGGAGTAACTATGGCTACACCTTC.

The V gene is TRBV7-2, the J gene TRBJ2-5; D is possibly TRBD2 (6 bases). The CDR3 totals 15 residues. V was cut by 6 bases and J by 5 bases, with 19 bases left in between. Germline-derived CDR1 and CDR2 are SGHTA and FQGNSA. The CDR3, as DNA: TGTGCCAGCAGGGCCAATTTTGGAGGGTTGGAGACCCAGTACTTC. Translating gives CASRANFGGLETQYF.

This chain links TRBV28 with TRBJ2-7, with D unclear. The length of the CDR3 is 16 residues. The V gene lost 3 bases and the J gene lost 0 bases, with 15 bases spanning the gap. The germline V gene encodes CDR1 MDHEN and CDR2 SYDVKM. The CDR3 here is CASSFPLSGRSYEQYF. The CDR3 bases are TGTGCCAGCAGTTTTCCGCTGTCGGGTCGCTCCTACGAGCAGTACTTC. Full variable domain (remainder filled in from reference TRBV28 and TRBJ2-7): DVKVTQSSRYLVKRTGEKVFLECVQDMDHENMFWYRQDPGLGLRLIYFSYDVKMKEKGDIPEGYSVSREKKERFSLILESASTNQTSMYLCASSFPLSGRSYEQYFGPGTRLTVT.

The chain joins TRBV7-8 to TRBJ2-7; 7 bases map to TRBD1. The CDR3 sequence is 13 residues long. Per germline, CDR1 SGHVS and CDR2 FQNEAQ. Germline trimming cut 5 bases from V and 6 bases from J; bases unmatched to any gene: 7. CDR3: CASSPGGAGEQYF. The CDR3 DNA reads TGTGCCAGCAGCCCAGGGGGTGCCGGCGAGCAGTACTTC.

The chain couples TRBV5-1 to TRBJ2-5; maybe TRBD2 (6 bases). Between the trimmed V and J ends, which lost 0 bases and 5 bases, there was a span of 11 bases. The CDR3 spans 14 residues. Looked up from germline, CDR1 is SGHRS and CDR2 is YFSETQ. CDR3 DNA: TGCGCCAGCAGCTTGGCGATTGGGAGGGAGACCCAGTACTTC. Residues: CASSLAIGRETQYF.

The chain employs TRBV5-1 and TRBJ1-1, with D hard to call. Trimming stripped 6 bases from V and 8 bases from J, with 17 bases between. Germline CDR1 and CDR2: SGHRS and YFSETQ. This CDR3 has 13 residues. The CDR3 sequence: CASTRMLDQEAFF. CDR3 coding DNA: TGCGCCAGCACCAGGATGTTAGATCAAGAAGCTTTCTTT.

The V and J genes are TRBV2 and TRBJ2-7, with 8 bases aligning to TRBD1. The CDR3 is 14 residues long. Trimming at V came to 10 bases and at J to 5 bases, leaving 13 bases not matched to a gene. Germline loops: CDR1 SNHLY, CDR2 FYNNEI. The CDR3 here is CATGSGQGVHEQYF. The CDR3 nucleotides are TGTGCCACGGGCAGCGGACAGGGCGTCCACGAGCAGTACTTC.

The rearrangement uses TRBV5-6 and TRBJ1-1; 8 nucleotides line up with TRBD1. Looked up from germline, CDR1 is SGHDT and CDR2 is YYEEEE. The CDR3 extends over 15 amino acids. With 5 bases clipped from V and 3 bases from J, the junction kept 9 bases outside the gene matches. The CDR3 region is CASRVGVQGDTEAFF. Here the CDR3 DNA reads TGTGCCAGCAGAGTGGGGGTACAGGGGGACACTGAAGCTTTCTTT.

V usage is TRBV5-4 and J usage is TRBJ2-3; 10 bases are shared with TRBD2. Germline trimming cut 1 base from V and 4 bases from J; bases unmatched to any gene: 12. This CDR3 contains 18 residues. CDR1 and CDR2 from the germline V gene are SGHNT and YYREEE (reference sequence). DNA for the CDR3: TGTGCCAGCAGCTTGTTCAGCGGGAGGGCCGGTTCTCCAGATACGCAGTATTTT. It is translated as CASSLFSGRAGSPDTQYF.

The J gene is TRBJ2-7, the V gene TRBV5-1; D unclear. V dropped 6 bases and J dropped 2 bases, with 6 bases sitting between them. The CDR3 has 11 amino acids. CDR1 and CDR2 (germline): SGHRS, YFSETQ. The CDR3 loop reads CASKGTYEQYF. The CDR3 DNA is TGCGCCAGCAAAGGAACCTACGAGCAGTACTTC.

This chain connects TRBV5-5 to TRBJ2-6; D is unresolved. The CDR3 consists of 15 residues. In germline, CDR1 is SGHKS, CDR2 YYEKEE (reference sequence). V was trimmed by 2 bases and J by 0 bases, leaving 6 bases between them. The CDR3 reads CASSFDVSGANVLTF. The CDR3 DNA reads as TGTGCCAGCAGCTTCGACGTCTCTGGGGCCAACGTCCTGACTTTC. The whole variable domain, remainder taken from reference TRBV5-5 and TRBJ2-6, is DAGVTQSPTHLIKTRGQQVTLRCSPISGHKSVSWYQQVLGQGPQFIFQYYEKEERGRGNFPDRFSARQFPNYSSELNVNALLLGDSALYLCASSFDVSGANVLTFGAGSRLTVL.